The rows below give T cell receptor beta chains drawn from one sample of a study of OX40 agonist ivuxolimab in advanced cancers. Sequenced by immunoSEQ multiplex PCR; TCRdb stores in-frame clones only, minus some. The top ten clones hold roughly 19% of a sample with roughly 30,000 clones, 84% of them seen once. Sequencing was performed on CD4+ or CD8+ T cells sorted from blood, taken in a trial of the OX40 agonist ivuxolimab. These receptors originate from an adult with an advanced solid tumor such as melanoma, head and neck, liver or kidney cancer. Both conserved end residues are part of each CDR3. Each record gives: J gene, clone size, D gene, V gene, CDR3 DNA, CDR3 protein. D genes are given only for firm matches. Only part of the rows carry a size: once, few, many, or a class if the clone is expanded.

TRBJ1-2 | - | - | TRBV6-6 | TGTGCCAGCAGGCAAGGTCCCGGCTACACCTTC | CASRQGPGYTF
TRBJ2-1 | - | TRBD2 | TRBV5-1 | TGCGCCAGCAGCTTTAGGACTAGCGGGGTTAGCTCCTACAATGAGCAGTTCTTC | CASSFRTSGVSSYNEQFF
TRBJ2-7 | - | TRBD1 | TRBV4-2 | TGTGCCAGCAGCCAACGGGACAGGGTAGTCGAGCAGTACTTC | CASSQRDRVVEQYF
TRBJ2-2 | - | TRBD2 | TRBV9 | TGTGCCAGCAGCGTAGACCCTAGCGGGAGGGCCCTCTACGGGGAGCTGTTTTTT | CASSVDPSGRALYGELFF
TRBJ2-1 | - | - | TRBV27 | TGTGCCAGCAGTTTTCCTCCGAGTCTGGGAAACTCTGATGAGCAGTTCTTC | CASSFPPSLGNSDEQFF
TRBJ1-1 | - | - | TRBV6-5 | TGTGCCAGCAGAAACCCCGTACCTGAAGCTTTCTTT | CASRNPVPEAFF
TRBJ2-7 | - | - | TRBV4-1 | TGCGCCAGCAGCCAAAGCACGGCCTACGAGCAGTACTTC | CASSQSTAYEQYF
TRBJ1-2 | - | - | TRBV27 | TGTGCCAGCAGTTTATTGGCGGGGGTGGGCTATGGCTACACCTTC | CASSLLAGVGYGYTF
TRBJ1-1 | medium-sized | - | TRBV13 | TGTGCCAGCAGCGACGTCGGGGGTGTCACTGAAGCTTTCTTT | CASSDVGGVTEAFF
TRBJ1-1 | - | - | TRBV19 | TGTGCCAGTAGTATAGGGTTGAGCACTGAAGCTTTCTTT | CASSIGLSTEAFF
TRBJ2-7 | - | - | TRBV7-9 | TGTGCCAGCAGCTTAGTCCCGACGGACGAGCAGTACTTC | CASSLVPTDEQYF
TRBJ2-7 | - | - | TRBV5-1 | TGCGCCAGCAGCTTCCCGGACTACGAGCAGTACTTC | CASSFPDYEQYF
TRBJ1-2 | - | - | TRBV19 | TGTGCCAGTAGTATCATCCCGGGAAGCTATGGCTACACCTTC | CASSIIPGSYGYTF
TRBJ1-1 | - | - | TRBV11-3 | TGTGCCAGCAGAGGGATTAACACTGAAGCTTTCTTT | CASRGINTEAFF
TRBJ2-4 | - | - | TRBV6-4 | TGTGCCAGCAGTGACTCTTATGGTTTCCAGTACTTC | CASSDSYGFQYF
TRBJ1-2 | few | TRBD1 | TRBV9 | TGTGCCAGCACGGCAGGGGGCGATGGCTACACCTTC | CASTAGGDGYTF
TRBJ2-4 | - | - | TRBV7-2 | TGTGCCAGCAGCACCACTAGGGGGGCCAAAAACATTCAGTACTTC | CASSTTRGAKNIQYF
TRBJ1-1 | - | - | TRBV11-3 | TGTGCCAGCAGCTTGCGGGCGGGGGTCACTGAAGCTTTCTTT | CASSLRAGVTEAFF
TRBJ2-3 | once | TRBD2 | TRBV7-9 | TGTGCCAGCAGCACCCGACTAGCGTCAGACCCAGATACGCAGTATTTT | CASSTRLASDPDTQYF
TRBJ2-1 | - | TRBD2 | TRBV19 | TGTGCCAGTAGTATAGCCTCTAGCGGGGCCTACAATGAGCAGTTCTTC | CASSIASSGAYNEQFF
TRBJ2-7 | once | TRBD1 | TRBV19 | TGTGCCAGTAGTATCGGACAGGGGAACGAGCAGTACTTC | CASSIGQGNEQYF
TRBJ2-7 | - | - | TRBV27 | TGTGCCAGCAGTTTATATGGGCCCTCGGGTGAGCAGTACTTC | CASSLYGPSGEQYF
TRBJ2-7 | - | TRBD1 | TRBV6-5 | TGTGCCAGCCGGGACAGGGGTAGGGAGCAGTACTTC | CASRDRGREQYF
TRBJ2-2 | - | - | TRBV11-3 | TGTGCCAGCAGCACCGACTCATTTGACACCGGGGAGCTGTTTTTT | CASSTDSFDTGELFF
TRBJ2-7 | - | TRBD1 | TRBV30 | TGTGCCTGGAGCCCCCGGGACAGCATCTACGAGCAGTACTTC | CAWSPRDSIYEQYF
TRBJ1-1 | - | TRBD1 | TRBV19 | TGTGCCAGTAGTATGGGACAGGGGAACACTGAAGCTTTCTTT | CASSMGQGNTEAFF
TRBJ2-7 | - | TRBD2 | TRBV27 | TGTGCCAGCAGTTACTCTAGCGGGCCCCAATACGAGCAGTACTTC | CASSYSSGPQYEQYF
TRBJ1-2 | - | TRBD1 | TRBV11-3 | TGTGCCAGCAGCCCCGATGACAGGGGCGTGGAAGGCTACACCTTC | CASSPDDRGVEGYTF
TRBJ1-2 | - | - | TRBV14 | TGTGCCAGCAGCCCTTCGATGGACAATTATGGCTACACCTTC | CASSPSMDNYGYTF
TRBJ2-1 | - | - | TRBV5-4 | TGTGCCAGCAGCCAGAGCTATCCCCCAAACTCCTACAATGAGCAGTTCTTC | CASSQSYPPNSYNEQFF
TRBJ2-1 | medium-sized | - | TRBV10-3 | TGTGCCATCAGTCCCGAACAGGCCCCGTACAATGAGCAGTTCTTC | CAISPEQAPYNEQFF
TRBJ1-5 | - | - | TRBV27 | TGTGCCAGCAGTCCGTTGACGAATTGGGCTCAGCCCCAGCATTTT | CASSPLTNWAQPQHF
TRBJ1-2 | - | - | TRBV14 | TGTGCCAGCAGCCAAAAAGGGTTTCACTATGGCTACACCTTC | CASSQKGFHYGYTF
TRBJ2-1 | once | - | TRBV19 | TGTGCCAGTGGGGGGTGGGAGCAGTTCTTC | CASGGWEQFF
TRBJ2-5 | - | TRBD1 | TRBV5-1 | TGCGCCAGCAGCTTGCGGTTCACAGGGGGAGAGACCCAGTACTTC | CASSLRFTGGETQYF
TRBJ1-2 | - | TRBD1 | TRBV27 | TGTGCCAGCAGTCCCGGGACAGAGAACTATGGCTACACCTTC | CASSPGTENYGYTF
TRBJ1-3 | - | - | TRBV5-5 | TGTGCCAGCAGCTTGGACTTGGGTCTGGCGGTGGCGGGAAACACCATATATTTT | CASSLDLGLAVAGNTIYF
TRBJ2-5 | once | TRBD1 | TRBV9 | TGTGCCAGCAGCGCCTACAGGGGGCCCCGAGAGACCCAGTACTTC | CASSAYRGPRETQYF
TRBJ2-1 | - | - | TRBV30 | TGTGCCTGGAGTGGTCCCAACAATGAGCAGTTCTTC | CAWSGPNNEQFF
TRBJ2-7 | - | - | TRBV5-4 | TGTGCCAGCAGCTTGGAGTCTGGCTACGAGCAGTACTTC | CASSLESGYEQYF
TRBJ1-2 | - | - | TRBV4-2 | TGTGCCAGCAGCCAAGCGGGCAACTATGGCTACACCTTC | CASSQAGNYGYTF
TRBJ2-1 | - | TRBD2 | TRBV4-1 | TGCGCCAGCAGACTTACTAGCGGGGGGAACAATGAGCAGTTCTTC | CASRLTSGGNNEQFF
TRBJ2-1 | - | TRBD2 | TRBV4-1 | TGCGCCAGCAGCCAAGATCGAGGGCCGGGACTAGTAGGGGGTTACAATGAGCAGTTCTTC | CASSQDRGPGLVGGYNEQFF
TRBJ1-5 | - | - | TRBV7-9 | TGTGCCAGCAGCCAAGAAAATCAGCCCCAGCATTTT | CASSQENQPQHF
TRBJ2-7 | - | - | TRBV7-9 | TGTGCCAGCAGCCCTACCTCATTGATAGACACACTCCGTCTCGACGAGCAGTACTTC | CASSPTSLIDTLRLDEQYF
TRBJ2-7 | once | TRBD2 | TRBV7-8 | TGTGCCAGCAGCGGCGGATTAGCGGGGTACGAGCAGTACTTC | CASSGGLAGYEQYF
TRBJ2-5 | - | TRBD2 | TRBV7-2 | TGTGCCAGCAGCATACGCGGGGGATTCCAAGAGACCCAGTACTTC | CASSIRGGFQETQYF
TRBJ1-4 | - | TRBD1 | TRBV4-1 | TGCGCCAGCAGCCAAGAACAGGGGCTTACTAATGAAAAACTGTTTTTT | CASSQEQGLTNEKLFF
TRBJ1-1 | few | - | TRBV28 | TGTGCCAGCAGTTCCGAACAGGTATACGGCACTGAAGCTTTCTTT | CASSSEQVYGTEAFF
TRBJ1-2 | - | - | TRBV2 | TGTGCCAGCACCTCGATCGAGGGATGGGAGGGCTACACCTTC | CASTSIEGWEGYTF